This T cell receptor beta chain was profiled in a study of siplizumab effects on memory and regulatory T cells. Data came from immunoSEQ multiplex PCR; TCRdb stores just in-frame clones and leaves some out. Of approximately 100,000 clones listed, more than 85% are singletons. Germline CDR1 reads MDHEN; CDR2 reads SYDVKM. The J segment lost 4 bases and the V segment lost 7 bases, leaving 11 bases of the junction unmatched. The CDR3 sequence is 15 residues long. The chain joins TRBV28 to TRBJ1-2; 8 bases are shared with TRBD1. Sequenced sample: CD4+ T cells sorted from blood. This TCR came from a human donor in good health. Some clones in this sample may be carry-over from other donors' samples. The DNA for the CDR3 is TGTGCCAGCAACGACAGGGGAGTCAGGGTCTATGGCTACACCTTC. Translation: CASNDRGVRVYGYTF.